Shown below are 27 T cell receptor beta chains from a single sample sequenced in a study of T cell responses to AZD1222 COVID-19 vaccine. Data came from immunoSEQ multiplex PCR; TCRdb stores just in-frame clones and leaves some out. In the table there are 150,000 to 200,000 clones, over 90% of which are singletons. Material: peripheral blood, obtained on day 0 of AZD1222 vaccination. The receptors derive from an adult in good health.

The chain has TRBV7-2 and TRBJ2-7; 12 nucleotides agree with TRBD2. V was clipped by 5 bases and J by 2 bases; unmatched bases: 4. This CDR3 is 15 amino acids long. The V gene's germline CDR1 is SGHTA and CDR2 FQGNSA. The CDR3 loop is CASSPRTSGTYEQYF. CDR3 bases: TGTGCCAGCAGCCCTCGGACTAGCGGGACCTACGAGCAGTACTTC. The variable domain in full, completed from reference TRBV7-2 and TRBJ2-7, reads GAGVSQSPSNKVTEKGKDVELRCDPISGHTALYWYRQSLGQGLEFLIYFQGNSAPDKSGLPSDRFSAERTGGSVSTLTIQRTQQEDSAVYLCASSPRTSGTYEQYFGPGTRLTVT.

This clone was recorded only once. The rearrangement links TRBV5-1 to TRBJ2-2; D remains unclear. The germline V gene encodes CDR1 SGHRS and CDR2 YFSETQ. The V end lost 4 bases, the J end lost 1 base, and 5 bases lay between the germline ends. The CDR3 totals 13 residues. CDR3 residues: CASSARNTGELFF. CDR3 coding DNA: TGCGCCAGCAGCGCCAGGAACACCGGGGAGCTGTTTTTT.

The CDR3 coding sequence is TGTGCCAGCAGCAGGGTACAGGGGATGCGGGAGACCCAGTACTTC. Its protein product is CASSRVQGMRETQYF. J is TRBJ2-5 and V is TRBV7-2; TRBD1 aligns across 7 bases. After removal of 5 bases from V and 5 bases from J, the junction contained 11 bases not matched to a gene. The germline V gene encodes CDR1 SGHTA and CDR2 FQGNSA. The CDR3 extends over 15 amino acids. The full variable domain, with the rest looked up from reference TRBV7-2 and TRBJ2-5, is GAGVSQSPSNKVTEKGKDVELRCDPISGHTALYWYRQSLGQGLEFLIYFQGNSAPDKSGLPSDRFSAERTGGSVSTLTIQRTQQEDSAVYLCASSRVQGMRETQYFGPGTRLLVL.

The chain recombines TRBV2 with TRBJ2-2; D may match TRBD1 or TRBD2 (5 bases each). Trimming pared 2 bases from V and 4 bases from J, leaving 14 bases between. Germline lookup yields CDR1 SNHLY and CDR2 FYNNEI. The CDR3 is made up of 16 amino acids. As DNA, the CDR3 is TGTGCCAGCAGTGAATTGGGGGATTCGGTCACCGGGGAGCTGTTTTTT. Residues: CASSELGDSVTGELFF.

This chain joins TRBV6-5 and TRBJ1-5; possible D gene TRBD1, 5 bases. This CDR3 is built from 15 residues. V dropped 5 bases and J dropped 5 bases, with 16 bases sitting between them. Germline loops: CDR1 MNHEY, CDR2 SVGAGI. This CDR3 is CASSPRPDTYQPQHF. In DNA form, the CDR3 reads TGTGCCAGCAGTCCCCGACCGGACACTTATCAGCCCCAGCATTTT.

The gene calls are TRBV3-1 (or the pseudogene TRBV3-2) and TRBJ2-5; 10 bases align to TRBD2. CDR1 LGHDT and CDR2 YNNKEL come from the germline V gene (reference sequence). Trimming cost V 0 bases and J 6 bases; bases outside gene matches: 7. CDR3 size: 16 residues. In nucleotides, the CDR3 is TGTGCCAGCAGCCAAGATACTAGCGGGATGCGGAAGACCCAGTACTTC. Translated: CASSQDTSGMRKTQYF.

The rearrangement uses TRBV7-2 and TRBJ1-5; 7 nucleotides agree with TRBD1. The CDR3 runs 15 residues. V dropped 4 bases and J dropped 7; count of bases not matched to a gene: 10. Per germline, CDR1 SGHTA and CDR2 FQGNSA. The DNA for the CDR3 is TGTGCCAGCAGCTCTAACAGACAGGGACAACAGCCCCAGCATTTT. It encodes CASSSNRQGQQPQHF.

V and J are TRBV5-1 and TRBJ1-2, with 7 bases lining up with TRBD1. The ends lost 0 bases at V and 8 bases at J; junction bases unmatched: 7. Germline CDR1 is SGHRS and CDR2 is YFSETQ. The CDR3 contains 14 residues. In nucleotides, the CDR3 is TGCGCCAGCAGCTTGGATCAGGGGGTGGTAGGCTACACCTTC. Residues: CASSLDQGVVGYTF.

The table lists this clone with a few counts. This chain uses TRBV10-1 with TRBJ2-7; the match to TRBD2 covers 7 bases. CDR1 is WNHNN and CDR2 is SYGVQD in the germline V gene (reference sequence). The CDR3 contains 13 residues. Trimming cost V 6 bases and J 1 base; bases outside gene matches: 3. CDR3: CASSQAGSYEQYF. The DNA of the CDR3 is TGCGCCAGCAGCCAAGCGGGATCCTACGAGCAGTACTTC.

This chain links TRBV6-5 with TRBJ1-4, with a tentative D call TRBD1 (5 bases). Trimming removed 6 bases from V and 8 bases from J, with 10 bases in between. Germline V gene lookup returns CDR1 MNHEY and CDR2 SVGAGI. The CDR3 has 12 amino acids. CDR3 loop: CASRKGNEKLFF. CDR3 DNA: TGTGCCAGCAGAAAGGGGAACGAAAAACTGTTTTTT.

The chain joins TRBV3-1 (or the pseudogene TRBV3-2) to TRBJ1-2; 9 bases match TRBD1. The CDR3 consists of 15 residues. The ends lost 4 bases at V and 4 bases at J; junction bases unmatched: 7. Germline lookup yields CDR1 LGHDT and CDR2 YNNKEL (reference sequence). The CDR3 DNA reads as TGTGCCAGCAGCCGTCCCGGGACAGGGACCTATGGCTACACCTTC. Protein: CASSRPGTGTYGYTF.

V is TRBV18 and J is TRBJ2-4; D gene ambiguous. This CDR3 region has 15 residues. Germline CDR1 KGHSH, CDR2 LQKENI. Between the trimmed V and J ends, which lost 0 bases and 1 base, there was a span of 7 bases. CDR3 protein: CASSPPLGAKNIQYF. The CDR3 DNA reads TGTGCCAGCTCACCACCGCTGGGGGCCAAAAACATTCAGTACTTC.

V usage is TRBV5-6 and J usage is TRBJ2-5; D is perhaps TRBD1 or TRBD2 (6 bases each). Germline CDR1 SGHDT, CDR2 YYEEEE. CDR3 length: 14 residues. The V end was cut by 2 bases, the J end by 5 bases, with 13 bases between. In nucleotides, the CDR3 is TGTGCCAGCAGCTTTGTCGGGGGCGCGGAGACCCAGTACTTC. Its protein product is CASSFVGGAETQYF. The entire variable domain, with the rest obtained from reference TRBV5-6 and TRBJ2-5, is as follows: DAGVTQSPTHLIKTRGQQVTLRCSPKSGHDTVSWYQQALGQGPQFIFQYYEEEERQRGNFPDRFSGHQFPNYSSELNVNALLLGDSALYLCASSFVGGAETQYFGPGTRLLVL.

This chain connects TRBV6-5 to TRBJ1-1; TRBD1 might be the D (6 bases). The germline V gene encodes CDR1 MNHEY and CDR2 SVGAGI. Trimming removed 8 bases at V and 8 bases at J, with 18 bases between. This CDR3 has 13 residues. CDR3 bases: TGTGCCAGCGTTAAGGTGTCGGGACAAGAAGCTTTCTTT. Protein product: CASVKVSGQEAFF.

The chain carries TRBV12-3 or TRBV12-4 and TRBJ1-5; tentative D call: TRBD1 (5 bases). V was cut by 6 bases and J by 6 bases, with 12 bases left in between. The CDR3 totals 13 residues. In nucleotides, the CDR3 is TGTGCCAGCAGGCAGGGACCCGGTCAGCCCCAGCATTTT. Its translation: CASRQGPGQPQHF.

This chain links TRBV27 with TRBJ2-1, with 8 bases that match TRBD2. This CDR3 has 15 amino acids. Germline loops: CDR1 MNHEY, CDR2 SMNVEV (reference sequence). V shed 3 bases, J shed 4 bases, and the junction held 5 bases outside the gene matches. The CDR3 bases are TGTGCCAGCAGTTTGAGACTAGCGCTATACAATGAGCAGTTCTTC. It is translated as CASSLRLALYNEQFF.

This sequence joins TRBV6-5 and TRBJ2-7, with D unresolved. Trimming removed 6 bases at V and 0 bases at J, with 3 bases between. The CDR3 runs 11 residues. CDR1 is MNHEY, CDR2 SVGAGI, per germline. CDR3 amino acids: CASRTSYEQYF. The CDR3 region has the DNA TGTGCCAGCAGGACCTCCTACGAGCAGTACTTC.

The chain combines TRBV2 with TRBJ1-2; 7 bases fit TRBD1. The CDR3 runs 15 residues. J was trimmed by 4 bases and V by 4 bases; bases with no gene match: 9. Germline V gene data show CDR1 as SNHLY and CDR2 as FYNNEI. The CDR3 DNA is TGTGCCAGCAGTGGACCGGGACAGAATTTCTATGGCTACACCTTC. Amino acid sequence: CASSGPGQNFYGYTF.

This chain joins TRBV21-1 and TRBJ1-4; TRBD1 is the table's D call and was not checked against the DNA. TRBV21-1 is deemed a pseudogene. There are 18 residues in the CDR3. CDR3 sequence (DNA): TGTGCCAGCAGCCGTCCCGGGACAGGGGGGAAAACTAATGAAAAACTGTTTTTT. It specifies CASSRPGTGGKTNEKLFF.

This chain joins TRBV19 and TRBJ2-2; 12 positions match TRBD1. Germline values: CDR1 LNHDA, CDR2 SQIVND (reference sequence). CDR3 length equals 16 residues. V lost 5 bases and J lost 4; bases outside the gene matches: 5. The CDR3 DNA reads TGTGCCAGTAGTGCGGGACAGGGGGCTGGCACCGGGGAGCTGTTTTTT. Its translation is CASSAGQGAGTGELFF.

This clone is a singleton in its sample. CDR3 sequence (DNA): TGTGCCAGTAGTATAGGAGGGCAGAACACTGAAGCTTTCTTT. This translates into CASSIGGQNTEAFF. This chain uses TRBV19 with TRBJ1-1; D uncertain. Deletions cut 1 base from V and 1 base from J, with 7 bases between. CDR3 length: 14 residues. Germline-derived CDR1 and CDR2 are LNHDA and SQIVND (reference sequence).

The genes are TRBV21-1 and TRBJ2-4. TRBV21-1 is recorded as a pseudogene. This CDR3 spans 12 amino acids. The CDR3 loop is CASSPGLPDGYF. The CDR3 nucleotides are TGTGCCAGCAGTCCGGGCCTCCCGGATGGGTACTTC.

The chain uses TRBV5-1 and TRBJ1-4; 12 nucleotides align to TRBD1. CDR1 SGHRS and CDR2 YFSETQ come from the germline V gene. The CDR3 length is 16 residues. The trim removed 3 bases at V and 7 bases at J, leaving 7 bases unmatched. This CDR3 is CASSSGTGGYVEKLFF. The DNA for the CDR3 is TGCGCCAGCAGCTCTGGGACAGGGGGCTACGTTGAAAAACTGTTTTTT.

The CDR3 loop is CAWSVGENTEAFF. The CDR3 DNA reads as TGTGCCTGGAGTGTCGGAGAGAACACTGAAGCTTTCTTT. The V call is TRBV30, the J call TRBJ1-1; D unresolved. Germline V gives CDR1 GTSNPN, CDR2 SVGIG (reference sequence). This CDR3 has 13 amino acids. V was cut by 0 bases and J by 1 base, with 6 bases left in between.

In its sample, this clone was seen once. This chain uses TRBV7-2 with TRBJ1-6; no clear D gene. Trimming removed 4 bases at V and 7 bases at J, with 11 bases between. CDR1 and CDR2 (germline): SGHTA, FQGNSA. This CDR3 has 14 residues. The CDR3 is CASSSSTGNSPLHF. CDR3 nucleotide sequence: TGTGCCAGCAGCTCCTCGACGGGGAATTCACCCCTCCACTTT.

Note on this clone: A read error may produce the germline difference seen at one junction end. V and J are TRBV11-2 and TRBJ1-2; D ambiguous. The CDR3 is 12 residues long. The germline CDR1 and CDR2 sequences are SGHAT and FQNNGV. In DNA form, the CDR3 reads TGTGCCAGCAGCCTAGGGAACTCTGGCTACACCTTC. This translates into CASSLGNSGYTF. The full variable domain, in which reference TRBV11-2 and TRBJ1-2 provide the parts outside the CDR3, is EAGVAQSPRYKIIEKRQSVAFWCNPISGHATLYWYQQILGQGPKLLIQFQNNGVVDDSQLPKDRFSAERLKGVDSTLKIQPAKLEDSAVYLCASSLGNSGYTFGSGTRLTVV.

The chain recombines TRBV11-2 with TRBJ2-2; D gene unclear. The CDR3 totals 14 residues. Per germline, CDR1 SGHAT and CDR2 FQNNGV. Trimming took off 1 base at V and 4 bases at J, with 7 bases between the two ends. The CDR3 DNA reads TGTGCCAGCAGCTTAGCCGGAACCACCGGGGAGCTGTTTTTT. It codes for CASSLAGTTGELFF.